A single sample gave rise to the 18 T cell receptor beta chains below, sequenced in a study of blood T cell repertoires in COVID-19. TCRdb keeps only in-frame clones here, not all; method: immunoSEQ multiplex PCR. The sample has some 260,000 clones, around 83% seen once. Sample: peripheral blood. These receptors all stem from a man older than 75 with acute or convalescent COVID-19.

The chain carries TRBV19 and TRBJ2-2; D gene unclear. The CDR3 extends over 14 amino acids. V was trimmed by 5 bases and J by 5 bases, leaving 12 bases between them. The germline V gene has CDR1 LNHDA and CDR2 SQIVND (reference sequence). Written as DNA, the CDR3 is TGTGCCAGTAGTCCTCGGAGAATGACCGGGGAGCTGTTTTTT. Protein: CASSPRRMTGELFF.

The chain recombines TRBV3-1 (or the pseudogene TRBV3-2) with TRBJ1-1; 7 bases are shared with TRBD1. J gave up 6 bases and V 4 bases, and 5 bases lay outside the gene matches. CDR1 is LGHDT and CDR2 is YNNKEL in the germline V gene (reference sequence). The CDR3 is 13 residues long. CDR3 sequence: CASSRGGWAEAFF. In nucleotides, the CDR3 is TGTGCCAGCAGCCGAGGGGGCTGGGCTGAAGCTTTCTTT.

The chain recombines TRBV5-1 with TRBJ2-7, with D possibly matching TRBD2 (6 bases). Germline CDR1 and CDR2: SGHRS and YFSETQ. V dropped 5 bases and J dropped 1 base, with 10 bases sitting between them. The CDR3 extends over 13 amino acids. CDR3 in DNA: TGCGCCAGCAGGCGGGACGCGTCCTACGAGCAGTACTTC. Protein: CASRRDASYEQYF. The variable domain in full, with the rest retrieved from reference TRBV5-1 and TRBJ2-7, is KAGVTQTPRYLIKTRGQQVTLSCSPISGHRSVSWYQQTPGQGLQFLFEYFSETQRNKGNFPGRFSGRQFSNSRSEMNVSTLELGDSALYLCASRRDASYEQYFGPGTRLTVT.

The CDR3 region is CASSSEGGYEQYF. As DNA, the CDR3 is TGTGCCAGCAGCTCCGAGGGTGGTTACGAGCAGTACTTC. The V gene is TRBV7-9, the J gene TRBJ2-7; a possible D gene is TRBD2 (5 bases). Trimming pared 4 bases from V and 4 bases from J, leaving 11 bases between. In germline, CDR1 is SEHNR, CDR2 FQNEAQ (reference sequence). The CDR3 extends over 13 amino acids.

The V gene is TRBV28, the J gene TRBJ1-4; 8 nucleotides match TRBD1. Germline CDR1 MDHEN, CDR2 SYDVKM. The CDR3 sequence is 14 residues long. The V and J ends lost 2 bases and 14 bases, in that order; junction bases with no gene match: 10. This CDR3 is CASSLAMMSGGLFF. CDR3 coding DNA: TGTGCCAGCAGTTTAGCCATGATGTCAGGGGGCCTGTTTTTT.

The chain joins TRBV10-3 to TRBJ2-1; D uncertain. Germline loops: CDR1 ENHRY, CDR2 SYGVKD. The germline V and J ends were trimmed by 4 bases and 0 bases, with 13 bases remaining between them. CDR3 size: 16 residues. CDR3 region: CAISGVGPSSYNEQFF. The CDR3 DNA reads TGTGCCATCAGTGGGGTGGGCCCGAGCTCCTACAATGAGCAGTTCTTC.

As for this clone: Other DNA sequences within the sample encode an identical CDR3. The CDR3 is CASSPGGKINEQYF. The DNA for the CDR3 is TGTGCCAGCAGCCCCGGAGGGAAGATCAATGAGCAGTACTTC. V and J are TRBV3-1 (or the pseudogene TRBV3-2) and TRBJ2-7, with TRBD2 as a possible D gene (6 bases). Germline lookup yields CDR1 LGHDT and CDR2 YNNKEL (reference sequence). The V gene lost 4 bases and the J gene lost 7 bases, with 17 bases spanning the gap. The CDR3 is 14 residues long.

The chain links TRBV9 to TRBJ2-6, with a possible D match to TRBD1 (5 bases). Trimming took off 0 bases at V and 0 bases at J, with 7 bases between the two ends. The CDR3 runs to 16 residues. Germline CDR1 reads SGDLS; CDR2 reads YYNGEE. In nucleotides, the CDR3 is TGTGCCAGCAGCGTAGGACAGTTCTCTGGGGCCAACGTCCTGACTTTC. Its protein product is CASSVGQFSGANVLTF.

V gene TRBV5-1 combines with J gene TRBJ1-5, with TRBD1 matching over 8 bases. Germline CDR1 is SGHRS and CDR2 is YFSETQ. J was trimmed by 6 bases and V by 7 bases; bases with no gene match: 6. This CDR3 comprises 13 residues. In nucleotides, the CDR3 is TGCGCCAGCCGGGACAGGTTCTCTCAGCCCCAGCATTTT. Protein sequence: CASRDRFSQPQHF.

This chain uses TRBV12-5 with TRBJ1-5, with no clear D. Trimming removed 6 bases at V and 7 bases at J, with 4 bases between. The germline gives CDR1 LGHNT, CDR2 FRNRAP. CDR3 size: 10 residues. In nucleotides, the CDR3 is TGTGCTAGTGGGTTACAGCCCCAGCATTTT. Translating it yields CASGLQPQHF.

In this sample, this clone turned up a few times. The chain joins TRBV10-3 to TRBJ2-7; TRBD2 matches 8 bases. Germline CDR1 is ENHRY and CDR2 is SYGVKD. CDR3 length equals 15 residues. The V and J ends lost 6 bases and 2 bases, in that order; junction bases with no gene match: 9. The CDR3 nucleotides are TGTGCCATCAGGGATAGCGGGGCAGGGGCCTACGAGCAGTACTTC. Amino acid sequence: CAIRDSGAGAYEQYF.

The rearrangement links TRBV18 to TRBJ1-5; a weak D match, TRBD1 (5 bases). This CDR3 is built from 13 residues. Trimming removed 6 bases at V and 5 bases at J, with 11 bases between. Germline loops: CDR1 KGHSH, CDR2 LQKENI. DNA of the CDR3: TGTGCCAGCTCCGACAGTTTGGATCAGCCCCAGCATTTT. The encoded protein is CASSDSLDQPQHF.

J is TRBJ2-6 and V is TRBV5-1; D remains ambiguous. The germline CDR1 and CDR2 sequences are SGHRS and YFSETQ. The V gene lost 0 bases and the J gene lost 4 bases, with 8 bases spanning the gap. This CDR3 is 15 amino acids long. In DNA, the CDR3 is TGCGCCAGCAGCTTGGGCGGATACGGGGCCAACGTCCTGACTTTC. This sequence encodes CASSLGGYGANVLTF.

This clone occurred a few times. This rearrangement joins TRBV19 to TRBJ2-7; 8 bases are a match to TRBD1. J was trimmed by 2 bases and V by 5 bases; bases with no gene match: 8. The CDR3 has 15 residues. Germline V CDR1 and CDR2: LNHDA, SQIVND (reference sequence). The DNA for the CDR3 is TGTGCCAGTAGTCCCTGGGGGACAGGCACCTACGAGCAGTACTTC. Residues: CASSPWGTGTYEQYF.

This clone was seen more than once but under ten times. The junction differs from germline at one of its ends, possibly a read error. V gene TRBV24-1 combines with J gene TRBJ2-7; 8 bases map to TRBD1. The germline V gene encodes CDR1 KGHDR and CDR2 SFDVKD. CDR3 length equals 12 residues. CDR3 in DNA: TGTGCCACAAGTGACAGGGGTTACGAGCAGTACTTC. Protein sequence: CATSDRGYEQYF.

This chain joins TRBV10-3 and TRBJ1-4, with D unclear. Germline CDR1 reads ENHRY; CDR2 reads SYGVKD. The CDR3 has 15 residues. Trimming stripped 2 bases from V and 0 bases from J, with 7 bases between. DNA for the CDR3: TGTGCCATCAGTGAGGGGCCCGCAACTAATGAAAAACTGTTTTTT. Its protein product is CAISEGPATNEKLFF.

In regard to this clone: A read error may produce the germline difference seen at one junction end. V is TRBV12-3 or TRBV12-4 and J is TRBJ1-1; 10 positions agree with TRBD1. This CDR3 has 12 amino acids. The CDR3, as DNA: TGTGCCAACAGTCGGGACAGGGGAGAAGCTTTCTTT. This encodes CANSRDRGEAFF.

The chain joins TRBV5-4 to TRBJ1-2; tentatively, D is TRBD1 (5 bases). The V end was cut by 0 bases, the J end by 5 bases, with 14 bases between. Germline CDR1 and CDR2: SGHNT and YYREEE (reference sequence). This CDR3 comprises 15 residues. This CDR3 reads CASSLDGGGLYGYTF. The CDR3 bases are TGTGCCAGCAGCTTGGATGGGGGGGGTTTGTATGGCTACACCTTC.